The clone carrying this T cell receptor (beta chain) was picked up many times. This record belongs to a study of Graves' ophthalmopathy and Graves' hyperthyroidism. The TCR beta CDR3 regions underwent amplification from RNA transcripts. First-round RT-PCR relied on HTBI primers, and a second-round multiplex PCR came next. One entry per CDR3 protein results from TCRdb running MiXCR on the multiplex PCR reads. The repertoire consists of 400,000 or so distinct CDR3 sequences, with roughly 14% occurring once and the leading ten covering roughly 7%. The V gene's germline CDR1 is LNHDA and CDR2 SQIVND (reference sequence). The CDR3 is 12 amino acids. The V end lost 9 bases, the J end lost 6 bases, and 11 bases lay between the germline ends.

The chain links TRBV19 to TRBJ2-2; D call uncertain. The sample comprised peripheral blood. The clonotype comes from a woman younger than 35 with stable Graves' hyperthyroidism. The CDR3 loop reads CARPRPPGELFF. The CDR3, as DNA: TGTGCCAGGCCTCGGCCACCCGGGGAGCTGTTTTTT.